This passage covers 11 T cell receptor beta chains from one sample sequenced in a study of CD4 T cells in relation to SARS-CoV-2 and coronaviruses (dated by TCRdb to 2020 to 2022). Their recognized antigens are unknown. CD4+ T cells from unexposed donors were collected before the COVID-19 pandemic (2011-2018). The EasySep CD4+ T cell isolation kit was used to isolate CD4+ T cells once the cultures had run for about 10 days. The library was prepared using the immunoSEQ multiplex PCR assay. This immuneACCESS table, as held by TCRdb, lists in-frame sequences with V and J called but not all clones. Of the missing ones, under half trace to an unresolved V gene in checked studies; the others have no known cause. Across this sample there are 20,000 to 25,000 clones, with about 71% seen only once. The ten largest clones add up to 15% to 20% of the sample. Sequencing was carried out using CD4+ T cells from PBMCs, cultured in vitro. The source of these receptors is a human donor in good health.

This clone was recorded only once. J is TRBJ2-7 and V is TRBV6-2 or TRBV6-3; 10 positions match TRBD2. The V and J ends lost 7 bases and 3 bases, in that order; junction bases with no gene match: 6. The CDR3 has 14 amino acids. Germline CDR1 and CDR2: MNHEY and SVGEGT. CDR3 nucleotide sequence: TGTGCCAGCACCCCTCGGACTAGCGGCTACGAGCAGTACTTC. Translated: CASTPRTSGYEQYF.

This rearrangement joins TRBV12-5 to TRBJ2-7; 16 nucleotides align to TRBD2. V lost 5 bases and J lost 1; bases outside the gene matches: 17. Germline values: CDR1 LGHNT, CDR2 FRNRAP. The length of the CDR3 is 21 residues. CDR3 protein: CASGPTVGRGLAGGHSYEQYF. CDR3 DNA sequence: TGTGCTAGTGGTCCCACCGTTGGTCGGGGACTAGCGGGAGGGCATTCCTACGAGCAGTACTTC.

The chain couples TRBV19 to TRBJ2-4; D is uncertain. Germline V gene sequence: CDR1 LNHDA, CDR2 SQIVND (reference sequence). CDR3 length: 11 amino acids. The V end was cut by 9 bases, the J end by 6 bases, with 9 bases between. The CDR3, as DNA: TGTGCCAGCCAAGTAGGAAACATTCAGTACTTC. The encoded protein is CASQVGNIQYF. The whole variable domain, filled in from reference TRBV19 and TRBJ2-4, reads DGGITQSPKYLFRKEGQNVTLSCEQNLNHDAMYWYRQDPGQGLRLIYYSQIVNDFQKGDIAEGYSVSREKKESFPLTVTSAQKNPTAFYLCASQVGNIQYFGAGTRLSVL.

The chain couples TRBV14 to TRBJ1-5; D gene ambiguous. The CDR3 spans 13 residues. The ends were cut back, 2 bases at V and 0 bases at J, with 2 bases in the middle. From germline, CDR1 is SGHDN and CDR2 FVKESK. Here the CDR3 DNA reads TGTGCCAGCAGCCAATATAGCAATCAGCCCCAGCATTTT. This sequence encodes CASSQYSNQPQHF.

The chain links TRBV11-3 to TRBJ2-5, with TRBD2 matching over 11 bases. J was trimmed by 1 base and V by 5 bases; bases with no gene match: 6. The CDR3 totals 16 residues. From germline, CDR1 is SGHNT and CDR2 YENEEA. The CDR3 protein is CASSPGTSGLQETQYF. The CDR3 coding sequence is TGTGCCAGCAGCCCAGGGACTAGCGGACTCCAAGAGACCCAGTACTTC.

J is TRBJ1-6 and V is TRBV27; TRBD1 is a possible D gene (5 bases). CDR1 and CDR2 from the germline V gene are MNHEY and SMNVEV (reference sequence). CDR3 length: 16 amino acids. V was cut by 5 bases and J by 0 bases, with 11 bases left in between. For the CDR3, the DNA is TGTGCCAGCAGTCCGCCGGGGGGCTCCTATAATTCACCCCTCCACTTT. It translates to CASSPPGGSYNSPLHF.

The chain links TRBV2 to TRBJ2-3; no clear D gene. The CDR3 loop spans 16 amino acids. Germline CDR1 SNHLY, CDR2 FYNNEI. Trimming removed 2 bases from V and 0 bases from J, with 12 bases in between. DNA for the CDR3: TGTGCCAGCAGTGAAAGGCCCATACTCAGCACAGATACGCAGTATTTT. Translation gives CASSERPILSTDTQYF.

The J gene is TRBJ2-7, the V gene TRBV7-9; TRBD2 is a possible D gene (6 bases). The CDR3 sequence is 14 residues long. Trimming left V 0 bases short and J 3 bases short, with 9 bases between. Germline loops: CDR1 SEHNR, CDR2 FQNEAQ (reference sequence). The CDR3 DNA reads TGTGCCAGCAGCTTAGCTGGGACTCACTACGAGCAGTACTTC. Translating gives CASSLAGTHYEQYF.

In nucleotides, the CDR3 is TGCGCCAGCAGCTCTCAGGGGGCAACGGGTGAAAAACTGTTTTTT. Protein product: CASSSQGATGEKLFF. This sequence joins TRBV5-1 and TRBJ1-4; 8 positions agree with TRBD1. The trim removed 3 bases at V and 7 bases at J, leaving 8 bases unmatched. This CDR3 has 15 residues. Germline V gene sequence: CDR1 SGHRS, CDR2 YFSETQ.

The J gene is TRBJ2-3, the V gene TRBV6-6, with TRBD1 as a possible D gene (6 bases). CDR3 length equals 14 residues. Per the germline V gene, CDR1 is MNHNY and CDR2 is SVGAGI (reference sequence). Trimming took off 2 bases at V and 6 bases at J, with 12 bases between the two ends. The CDR3 loop reads CASSYHQGTDTQYF. In DNA, the CDR3 is TGTGCCAGCAGTTACCATCAGGGGACGGATACGCAGTATTTT.

This chain joins TRBV9 and TRBJ2-7; D is tentatively TRBD1 or TRBD2 (6 bases each). The V and J ends lost 0 bases and 2 bases respectively, with 15 bases between them. The CDR3 consists of 16 residues. Germline V gives CDR1 SGDLS, CDR2 YYNGEE. CDR3 in amino acids: CASSVGGAQGTYEQYF. The CDR3 nucleotides are TGTGCCAGCAGCGTAGGGGGGGCTCAGGGGACCTACGAGCAGTACTTC.